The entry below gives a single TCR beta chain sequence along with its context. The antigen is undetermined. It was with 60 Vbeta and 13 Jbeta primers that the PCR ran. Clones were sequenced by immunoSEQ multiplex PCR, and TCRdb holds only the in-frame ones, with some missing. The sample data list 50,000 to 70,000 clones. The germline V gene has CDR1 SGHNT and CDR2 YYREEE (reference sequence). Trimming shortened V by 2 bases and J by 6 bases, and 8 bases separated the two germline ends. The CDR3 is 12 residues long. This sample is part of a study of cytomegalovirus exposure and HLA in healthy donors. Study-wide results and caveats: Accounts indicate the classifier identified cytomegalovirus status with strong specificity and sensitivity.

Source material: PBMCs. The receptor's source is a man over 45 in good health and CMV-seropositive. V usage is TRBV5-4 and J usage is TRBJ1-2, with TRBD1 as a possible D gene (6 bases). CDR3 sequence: CASSFYRDGYTF. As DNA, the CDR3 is TGTGCCAGCAGCTTTTACAGGGATGGCTACACCTTC.